These 20 T cell receptor beta chains share one sample of origin, sequenced in a study of blood T cell repertoires in COVID-19. Clones were read by immunoSEQ multiplex PCR, and TCRdb kept only the in-frame ones, dropping some. This table has under 110,000 clones, approximately 89% appearing once. Sequencing was carried out using peripheral blood. The receptors here all came from a woman in her twenties or thirties with acute or convalescent COVID-19.

CDR3 amino acids: CASSFRRNEKLFF. The CDR3 coding sequence is TGTGCCAGCAGTTTTAGGAGAAATGAAAAACTGTTTTTT. This sequence joins TRBV12-3 or TRBV12-4 and TRBJ1-4; no definite D call. The CDR3 runs to 13 residues. V was pared by 3 bases and J by 5 bases, with 7 bases between.

The chain links TRBV9 to TRBJ1-3; D gene unclear. CDR3 length: 17 amino acids. Germline CDR1 and CDR2: SGDLS and YYNGEE. Trimming took 0 bases from V and 4 from J, leaving 17 bases between them. The DNA for the CDR3 is TGTGCCAGCAGCGTAGCCCCCCCCACAGCAGGAGGAAACACCATATATTTT. The encoded protein is CASSVAPPTAGGNTIYF.

The J gene is TRBJ1-2, the V gene TRBV27; 7 nucleotides line up with TRBD1. This CDR3 spans 14 amino acids. Germline V gives CDR1 MNHEY, CDR2 SMNVEV (reference sequence). The trim removed 4 bases at V and 2 bases at J, leaving 4 bases unmatched. In DNA, the CDR3 is TGTGCCAGCAGTTACAGGGGTCAAAACTATGGCTACACCTTC. Its translation is CASSYRGQNYGYTF.

This chain joins TRBV2 and TRBJ2-2; 11 bases are a match to TRBD2. Losses at the gene ends were 6 bases for V and 6 bases for J; bases not matched to a gene: 3. Germline V lookup: CDR1 SNHLY, CDR2 FYNNEI. The CDR3 has 14 amino acids. The CDR3 DNA sequence: TGTGCCAGCAGGGAACTAGCGGGGGCCGGGGAGCTGTTTTTT. It translates to CASRELAGAGELFF. Full variable domain (outside the CDR3, taken from reference TRBV2 and TRBJ2-2): EPEVTQTPSHQVTQMGQEVILRCVPISNHLYFYWYRQILGQKVEFLVSFYNNEISEKSEIFDDQFSVERPDGSNFTLKIRSTKLEDSAMYFCASRELAGAGELFFGEGSRLTVL.

This chain connects TRBV28 to TRBJ1-2; D unresolved. The CDR3 runs 13 residues. The germline gives CDR1 MDHEN, CDR2 SYDVKM. The V and J ends lost 6 bases and 5 bases respectively, with 13 bases between them. CDR3 DNA: TGTGCCAGCAGACCGGGTCGCTTATATGGCTACACCTTC. Translating it yields CASRPGRLYGYTF.

This chain uses TRBV3-1 (or the pseudogene TRBV3-2) with TRBJ2-1; 10 bases agree with TRBD1. The CDR3 totals 14 residues. The germline CDR1 and CDR2 sequences are LGHDT and YNNKEL (reference sequence). V lost 5 bases, J lost 8 bases, and 6 bases stayed unmatched. The CDR3 region is CASSVGQGVYEQFF. CDR3 DNA: TGTGCCAGCAGCGTTGGACAGGGGGTGTATGAGCAGTTCTTC.

The gene calls are TRBV28 and TRBJ1-2; maybe TRBD1 (5 bases). The V gene lost 3 bases and the J gene lost 1 base, with 9 bases spanning the gap. The CDR3 is made up of 14 amino acids. Germline CDR1 is MDHEN and CDR2 is SYDVKM. CDR3 nucleotides: TGTGCCAGCAGTTTGGGGGGTATTAACTATGGCTACACCTTC. Translating it yields CASSLGGINYGYTF.

This clone was detected only a few times. This chain links TRBV25-1 with TRBJ1-2; 8 nucleotides match TRBD1. CDR1 MGHDK and CDR2 SYGVNS come from the germline V gene. The CDR3 is made up of 14 amino acids. J was trimmed by 8 bases and V by 5 bases; bases with no gene match: 10. CDR3 nucleotide sequence: TGTGCCAGCAGTTCCACCAGGGGGCTCGAGGGCTACACCTTC. Encoded protein: CASSSTRGLEGYTF.

The genes are TRBV28 and TRBJ1-6; tentatively, D is TRBD1 (5 bases). V lost 5 bases and J 17 bases, leaving 19 bases between the germline ends. This CDR3 has 13 residues. The germline CDR1 and CDR2 sequences are MDHEN and SYDVKM. The CDR3, as DNA: TGTGCCAGCAGTCTTAAAGCGGGGACCCACATCCACTTT. Translating gives CASSLKAGTHIHF.

The chain combines TRBV19 with TRBJ1-4; 8 bases map to TRBD1. Unmatched junction bases numbered 11, after V lost 4 bases and J lost 4 bases. CDR3 size: 17 residues. Germline V gene sequence: CDR1 LNHDA, CDR2 SQIVND (reference sequence). The CDR3, as DNA: TGTGCCAGTAGTACCCCCGGGACAGGCCCGTATAATGAAAAACTGTTTTTT. Translated: CASSTPGTGPYNEKLFF.

In its sample, this clone was seen a few times. The J gene is TRBJ1-1, the V gene TRBV18, with TRBD1 matching 8 bases. J gave up 9 bases and V 5 bases, and 8 bases lay outside the gene matches. Germline CDR1 and CDR2: KGHSH and LQKENI. The CDR3 length is 13 residues. The CDR3 DNA is TGTGCCAGCTCATCCCGACAGGGGAGTCAAGCTTTCTTT. Translated: CASSSRQGSQAFF.

This clone was detected only a few times. The chain is built from TRBV18 and TRBJ1-5; tentatively, D is TRBD1 (6 bases). Germline lookup yields CDR1 KGHSH and CDR2 LQKENI. The CDR3 sequence is 14 residues long. Trimming cost V 3 bases and J 3 bases, with 9 bases left between them. The CDR3: CASSPNRDNQPQHF. CDR3 in DNA: TGTGCCAGCTCACCTAACAGGGACAATCAGCCCCAGCATTTT.

The chain recombines TRBV29-1 with TRBJ1-1; perhaps TRBD1 as D (6 bases). The V gene's germline CDR1 is SQVTM and CDR2 ANQGSEA. The CDR3 sequence is 11 residues long. The V end lost 4 bases, the J end lost 11 bases, and 14 bases lay between the germline ends. In DNA, the CDR3 is TGCAGCGTTGTGGGGGCTCAACGGGCTTTCTTT. The encoded protein is CSVVGAQRAFF.

This sequence joins TRBV11-3 and TRBJ1-6, with 8 bases matching TRBD1. V lost 5 bases to trimming and J lost 10 bases; unmatched junction nucleotides: 7. This CDR3 comprises 14 residues. Germline V CDR1 and CDR2: SGHNT, YENEEA. The CDR3 region has the DNA TGTGCCAGCAGCCCGCTGACAGGGGAATCACCCCTCCACTTT. It translates to CASSPLTGESPLHF.

V is TRBV7-2 and J is TRBJ2-2; TRBD2 matches 10 bases. V dropped 6 bases and J dropped 0; count of bases not matched to a gene: 7. Germline lookup yields CDR1 SGHTA and CDR2 FQGNSA. This CDR3 is 17 amino acids long. This chain's CDR3 is CASSRPSGGTNTGELFF. CDR3 nucleotide sequence: TGTGCCAGCAGTCGTCCTAGCGGGGGTACGAACACCGGGGAGCTGTTTTTT.

The CDR3: CASSFTGFNEKLFF. CDR3 DNA: TGTGCCAGCAGTTTTACAGGCTTTAATGAAAAACTGTTTTTT. The V gene is TRBV28, the J gene TRBJ1-4; D may be TRBD1 (5 bases). Germline V gene lookup returns CDR1 MDHEN and CDR2 SYDVKM. The CDR3 covers 14 residues. V gave up 3 bases and J gave up 4 bases, with 9 bases separating them.

The V gene is TRBV5-1, the J gene TRBJ2-1; 14 bases fit TRBD2. V trimming: 4 bases; J trimming: 9 bases; junction bases outside the gene matches: 12. Germline V gives CDR1 SGHRS, CDR2 YFSETQ. This CDR3 contains 17 residues. The DNA for the CDR3 is TGCGCCAGCAGCCCATTGGAGGGACTAGCGGGGGTCAGTGAGCAGTTCTTC. Translation gives CASSPLEGLAGVSEQFF.

The chain couples TRBV5-1 to TRBJ2-3, with 8 bases matching TRBD1. The CDR3 is 15 amino acids. Losses at the gene ends were 4 bases for V and 5 bases for J; bases not matched to a gene: 9. CDR1 is SGHRS, CDR2 YFSETQ, per germline. The CDR3 DNA reads as TGCGCCAGCAGCAGGAACAGGGGGTTTGAAGATACGCAGTATTTT. Residues: CASSRNRGFEDTQYF.

The V gene is TRBV13, the J gene TRBJ2-1; 15 nucleotides agree with TRBD2. V dropped 0 bases and J dropped 9; count of bases not matched to a gene: 6. This CDR3 has 17 residues. From germline, CDR1 is PRHDT and CDR2 FYEKMQ (reference sequence). Here the CDR3 DNA reads TGTGCCAGCAGCTTAGGCCTCCGGACTAGCGGGGGGGTTGAGCAGTTCTTC. It encodes CASSLGLRTSGGVEQFF.

The chain joins TRBV13 to TRBJ2-1; D may be TRBD2 (6 bases). The CDR3 spans 12 residues. V was cut by 7 bases and J by 6 bases, with 10 bases left in between. In germline, CDR1 is PRHDT, CDR2 FYEKMQ (reference sequence). CDR3 DNA: TGTGCCAGCAACCTCGGGGGCAATGAGCAGTTCTTC. Encoded protein: CASNLGGNEQFF.